This TCR beta chain was profiled in a study of a mutant IDH1 vaccine in newly diagnosed glioma. Here immunoSEQ multiplex PCR was the method, and the copy in TCRdb shows in-frame clones only, minus some. The repertoire includes around 32,000 clones, around 77% of them detected once, and roughly 3.2% sits in the top ten. Remarks on this clone: The antigen is unknown.

The ends lost 8 bases at V and 7 bases at J; junction bases unmatched: 2. This CDR3 is built from 13 residues. Per germline, CDR1 MNHNS and CDR2 SASEGT. The time point here: week 35, safety follow-up. A single vaccine dose contained 300 ug of mutant IDH1 20-mer peptide, and topical imiquimod was used with it. Astrocytomas found in donors were new, WHO grade 3 or 4, IDH1-mutant and ATRX-lost. The chain combines TRBV6-1 with TRBJ1-6; 10 nucleotides agree with TRBD1. Sequenced material: PBMCs, taken from a glioma patient whose treatment included an IDH1 peptide vaccine. This clonotype originated in a middle-aged man with glioma. Some clones in this sample may be carry-over from other donors' samples. In DNA, the CDR3 is TGTGCCAGCCGGACAGGGGGAAATTCACCCCTCCACTTT. Translating it yields CASRTGGNSPLHF.